A single T cell receptor (beta chain) is shown here with its context. Its antigen is still unknown. Libraries of TRB cDNA were made by 5' RACE and carried UMIs. TCRdb reprocessed the 5' RACE reads, keeping one entry per CDR3 protein, no DNA. The sample holds fewer than 90,000 distinct CDR3 sequences. This record comes from a study of CXCR3-negative and CXCR3-positive naive CD8 T cells. General study points: The level of CXCR3 expression partially decreased after cryopreservation; the majority of assays used fresh PBMCs. Diversity ran similarly high across both naive subsets but far lower in memory CD8+ cells. With respect to TRBV-TRBJ usage, naive CXCR3-negative and CXCR3-positive cells were similar; memory differed. Naive cells that were CXCR3-positive had more hydrophobic TRB CDR3s (compared with CXCR3-negative naive cells).

From germline, CDR1 is SGHRS and CDR2 YFSETQ. The CDR3 runs 14 residues. The chain employs TRBV5-1 and TRBJ2-1; TCRdb lists TRBD1, though no DNA is available to test this call. The source is a human donor in good health. Some clones in this sample may be carry-over from other donors' samples. Sequencing used naive CXCR3- CD8+ T cells from blood. Documented subset: CD45RO-CCR7+CD27+CD95- naive CD8+ T cells lacking CXCR3 (TNR3-). CDR3: CASSLDRSGNEQFF.